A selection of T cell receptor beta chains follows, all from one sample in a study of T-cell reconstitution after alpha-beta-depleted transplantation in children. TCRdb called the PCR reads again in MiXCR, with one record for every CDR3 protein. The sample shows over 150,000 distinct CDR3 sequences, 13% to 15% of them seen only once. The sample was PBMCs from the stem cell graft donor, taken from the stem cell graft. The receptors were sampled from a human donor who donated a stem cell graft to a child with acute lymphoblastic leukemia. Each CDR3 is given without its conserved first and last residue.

CDR3 protein: ASSQRSGEESDEQF
V gene: TRBV7-8
J gene: TRBJ2-1

CDR3 protein: ASSLRYVGEQF
V gene: TRBV5-1
J gene: TRBJ2-1

CDR3 protein: ASSLFGSSYEQY
V gene: TRBV5-1
J gene: TRBJ2-7

CDR3 protein: ASSTLAEGISTDTQY
V gene: TRBV28
J gene: TRBJ2-3

CDR3 protein: ASSNPNRANEQY
V gene: TRBV5-1
J gene: TRBJ2-7

CDR3 protein: ASRVLDEQY
V gene: TRBV12-3/TRBV12-4
J gene: TRBJ2-7

CDR3 protein: ASSLGSGGAGANVLT
V gene: TRBV5-5
J gene: TRBJ2-6

CDR3 protein: ASSWRSRTIVHNEQF
V gene: TRBV5-8
J gene: TRBJ2-1

CDR3 protein: ASSLMGQQETQY
V gene: TRBV11-2
J gene: TRBJ2-5

CDR3 protein: ASSTGPYEQY
V gene: TRBV28
J gene: TRBJ2-7

CDR3 protein: SARERQGITTNYGYT
V gene: TRBV20-1
J gene: TRBJ1-2

CDR3 protein: ASSLGAYTGELF
V gene: TRBV7-9
J gene: TRBJ2-2

CDR3 protein: SASGRGWEREQY
V gene: TRBV20-1
J gene: TRBJ2-7

CDR3 protein: SVEVRLGYTEAF
V gene: TRBV29-1
J gene: TRBJ1-1

CDR3 protein: SVEGTSNEQF
V gene: TRBV29-1
J gene: TRBJ2-1

CDR3 protein: ASSLSPRDQPQH
V gene: TRBV12-3/TRBV12-4
J gene: TRBJ1-5

CDR3 protein: ASSLGTTYGYT
V gene: TRBV7-2
J gene: TRBJ1-2

CDR3 protein: ASSLAPWVLANTGELF
V gene: TRBV12-3/TRBV12-4
J gene: TRBJ2-2

CDR3 protein: ASSLPGFEAF
V gene: TRBV12-3/TRBV12-4
J gene: TRBJ1-1

CDR3 protein: ASSEYGGGGKDEQY
V gene: TRBV6-1
J gene: TRBJ2-7